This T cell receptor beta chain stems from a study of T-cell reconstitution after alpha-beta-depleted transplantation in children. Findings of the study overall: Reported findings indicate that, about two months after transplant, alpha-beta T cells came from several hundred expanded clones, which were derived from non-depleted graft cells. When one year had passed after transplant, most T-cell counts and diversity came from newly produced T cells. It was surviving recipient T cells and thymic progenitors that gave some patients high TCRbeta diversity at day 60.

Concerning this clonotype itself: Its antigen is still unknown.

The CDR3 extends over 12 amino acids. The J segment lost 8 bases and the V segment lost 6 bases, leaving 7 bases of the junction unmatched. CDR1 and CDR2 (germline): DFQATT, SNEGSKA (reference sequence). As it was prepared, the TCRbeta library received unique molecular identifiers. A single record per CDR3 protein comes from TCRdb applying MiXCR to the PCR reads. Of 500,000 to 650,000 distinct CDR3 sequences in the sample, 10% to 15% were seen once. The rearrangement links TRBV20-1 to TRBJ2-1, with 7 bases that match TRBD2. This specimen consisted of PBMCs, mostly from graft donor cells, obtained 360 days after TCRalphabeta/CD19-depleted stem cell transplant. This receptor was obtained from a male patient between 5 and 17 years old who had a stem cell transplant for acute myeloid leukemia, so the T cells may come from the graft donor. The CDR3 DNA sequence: TGCAGTGCCCAACTAGCGAGCTATGAGCAGTTCTTC. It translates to CSAQLASYEQFF.